This TCR beta chain comes out of a study of T cell repertoires in cytomegalovirus infection. Study as a whole: Public TCR beta signatures were indicative of both CMV infection and a matching HLA type.

Study-wide results and caveats: The ex vivo response showed dominance by HLA-C-restricted CMV-specific TCR beta clonotypes. Identification of carriers of CMV plus the relevant HLA was achieved through cumulative public TCR beta family frequency.

This clonotype was observed once. As yet, its antigen is unknown. Germline-derived CDR1 and CDR2 are MDHEN and SYDVKM. Trimming cost V 3 bases and J 2 bases, with 21 bases left between them. CDR3 length: 18 amino acids. TCRdb used MiXCR to reprocess the reads, holding one entry per CDR3 protein. The repertoire holds 310,000 or so distinct CDR3 sequences, with roughly 25% as singletons. Material for sequencing was PBMCs. This sequence originates from a human donor in good health (CMV status not recorded). Some clones in this sample may be carry-over from other donors' samples. V usage is TRBV28 and J usage is TRBJ2-3, with a possible D match to TRBD1 (5 bases). CDR3 protein: CASSLNIQMDTLTDTQYF. The CDR3 DNA sequence: TGTGCCAGCAGTTTGAATATTCAAATGGACACCCTCACAGATACGCAGTATTTT.